This T cell receptor beta chain was profiled in a study of Graves' ophthalmopathy and Graves' hyperthyroidism. V lost 4 bases and J 3 bases, leaving 9 bases between the germline ends. The germline CDR1 and CDR2 sequences are SEHNR and FQNEAQ (reference sequence). The CDR3 contains 14 residues. Investigators amplified TCR beta CDR3 regions from RNA transcripts. The first round was an RT-PCR with HTBI primers, and the second round was a multiplex PCR. One entry per CDR3 protein results from TCRdb running MiXCR on the multiplex PCR reads. The sample holds around 520,000 distinct CDR3 sequences, under 45% seen once. This clonotype was seen repeatedly, ten times or more.

Input material: peripheral blood or thyroid tissue (not recorded which). This TCR came from an adult man with Graves' hyperthyroidism. The chain links TRBV7-9 to TRBJ2-2; D remains unclear. The CDR3 nucleotides are TGTGCCAGCAGCTCACTGGCGTACACCGGGGAGCTGTTTTTT. Protein product: CASSSLAYTGELFF.